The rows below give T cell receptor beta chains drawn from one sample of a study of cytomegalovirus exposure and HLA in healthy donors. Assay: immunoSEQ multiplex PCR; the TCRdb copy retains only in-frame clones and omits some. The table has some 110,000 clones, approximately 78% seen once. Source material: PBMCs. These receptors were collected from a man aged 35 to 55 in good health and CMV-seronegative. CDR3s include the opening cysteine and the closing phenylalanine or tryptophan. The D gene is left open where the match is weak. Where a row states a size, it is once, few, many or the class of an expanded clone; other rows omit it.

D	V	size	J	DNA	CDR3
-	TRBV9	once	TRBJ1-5	TGTGCCAGCAGCTCTGAGCCTTATAGCAATCAGCCCCAGCATTTT	CASSSEPYSNQPQHF
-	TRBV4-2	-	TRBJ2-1	TGTGCCAGCAGCCAACAGTCAGGATCCTACAATGAGCAGTTCTTC	CASSQQSGSYNEQFF
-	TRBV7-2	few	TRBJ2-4	TGTGCCAGCAGTCCCAGAGCCAAAAACATTCAGTACTTC	CASSPRAKNIQYF
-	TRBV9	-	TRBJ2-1	TGTGCCAGCAGCCCAGGCCAGTTTGCGTATGATGAGCAGTTCTTC	CASSPGQFAYDEQFF
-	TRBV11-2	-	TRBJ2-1	TGTGCCAGCAGCTTAGACCCCGTGACAGAAACTTACAATGCCTTCTTC	CASSLDPVTETYNAFF
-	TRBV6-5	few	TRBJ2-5	TGTGCCAGCGCCCAGGGATATTCTTCAGAGACCCAGTACTTC	CASAQGYSSETQYF
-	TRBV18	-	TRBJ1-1	TGTGCCAGCTCAGAAGCGGGTAACACTGAAGCTTTCTTT	CASSEAGNTEAFF
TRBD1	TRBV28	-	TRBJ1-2	TGTGCCAGCAGTTTATTGGCAGGGGGCTATGGCTACACCTTC	CASSLLAGGYGYTF
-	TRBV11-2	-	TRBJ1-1	TGTGCCAGCAGCTTAGTGGGGACTAACACTGAAGCTTTCTTT	CASSLVGTNTEAFF
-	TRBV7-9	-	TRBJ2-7	TGTGCCAGCAGCTTCGCAGGGAAATCCCACGAGCAGTACTTC	CASSFAGKSHEQYF
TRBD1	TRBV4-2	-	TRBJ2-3	TGTGCCAGCAGCCAAGAAACAGGGGTAATTATAGATACGCAGTATTTT	CASSQETGVIIDTQYF
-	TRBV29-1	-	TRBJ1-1	TGCAGCGCTAGGAGGGTGGGTGGTGAAGCTTTCTTT	CSARRVGGEAFF
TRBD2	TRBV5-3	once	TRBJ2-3	TGTGCCAGAAGCTTGGCTCTGACTAGCGGGGGGACTAGCACAGATACGCAGTATTTT	CARSLALTSGGTSTDTQYF
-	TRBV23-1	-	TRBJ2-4	TGCGCCAGCAGTCCATCGAAGAAGACAGCTCTAGCCAAAAACATTCAGTACTTC	CASSPSKKTALAKNIQYF
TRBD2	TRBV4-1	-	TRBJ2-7	TGCGCCAGCAGCCAAGGACTAGCGACATCCTACGAGCAGTACTTC	CASSQGLATSYEQYF
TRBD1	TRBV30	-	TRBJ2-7	TGTGCCTGGAGTGGGGACAGGGGATACTACGAGCAGTACTTC	CAWSGDRGYYEQYF
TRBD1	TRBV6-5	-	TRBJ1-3	TGTGCCAGCAGTTACCAGGGGGGCGAAATCGGAAACACCATATATTTT	CASSYQGGEIGNTIYF
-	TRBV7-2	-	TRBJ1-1	TGTGCCAGCAGCTTAGTCCGGGAAGCCACTGAAGCTTTCTTT	CASSLVREATEAFF
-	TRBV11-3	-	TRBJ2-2	TGTGCCAGCAGCCCTGGGGGGGCGGTCACCGGGGAGCTGTTTTTT	CASSPGGAVTGELFF
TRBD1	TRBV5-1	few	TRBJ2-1	TGCGCCAGCAGCAGGAGACAGGGGATTGAGCAGTTCTTC	CASSRRQGIEQFF
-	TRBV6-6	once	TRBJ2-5	TGTGCCAGCAGTTACCCGAGTGTACGGGAAGAGACCCAGTACTTC	CASSYPSVREETQYF
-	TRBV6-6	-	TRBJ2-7	TGTGCCAGCAGTTACTTCCAGGGTTTTCTCGAGCAGTACTTC	CASSYFQGFLEQYF
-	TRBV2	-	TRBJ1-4	TGTGCCAGCAGTGAAAGGGGGTGGCAGACTAATGAAAAACTGTTTTTT	CASSERGWQTNEKLFF
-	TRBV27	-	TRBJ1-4	TGTGCCAGCAGTTACGGACAGACAATTGGGGAAAAACTGTTTTTT	CASSYGQTIGEKLFF
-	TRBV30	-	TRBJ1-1	TGTGCCTGGAGTGGGCCCCGGAACACTGAAGCTTTCTTT	CAWSGPRNTEAFF
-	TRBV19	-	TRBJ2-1	TGTGCCAGTAGTGCGGAACAGGGAAACCCCTACAATGAGCAGTTCTTC	CASSAEQGNPYNEQFF
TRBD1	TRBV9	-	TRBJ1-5	TGTGCCAGCAGCGGGGGACAGAATCAGCCCCAGCATTTT	CASSGGQNQPQHF
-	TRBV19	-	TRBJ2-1	TGTGCCAGTAGTATCAGGATTTCAGGTAGCGATGAGCAGTTCTTC	CASSIRISGSDEQFF
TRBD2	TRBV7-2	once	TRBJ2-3	TGTGCCAGCAGCTTAAGAGGTAGCGGGGTCCCTAGCACAGATACGCAGTATTTT	CASSLRGSGVPSTDTQYF
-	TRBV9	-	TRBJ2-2	TGTGCCAGCAGCGTATCTGGGCAGAACACCGGGGAGCTGTTTTTT	CASSVSGQNTGELFF
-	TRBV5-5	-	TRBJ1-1	TGTGCCAGCAGCTTACAGGAGAACACTGAAGCTTTCTTT	CASSLQENTEAFF